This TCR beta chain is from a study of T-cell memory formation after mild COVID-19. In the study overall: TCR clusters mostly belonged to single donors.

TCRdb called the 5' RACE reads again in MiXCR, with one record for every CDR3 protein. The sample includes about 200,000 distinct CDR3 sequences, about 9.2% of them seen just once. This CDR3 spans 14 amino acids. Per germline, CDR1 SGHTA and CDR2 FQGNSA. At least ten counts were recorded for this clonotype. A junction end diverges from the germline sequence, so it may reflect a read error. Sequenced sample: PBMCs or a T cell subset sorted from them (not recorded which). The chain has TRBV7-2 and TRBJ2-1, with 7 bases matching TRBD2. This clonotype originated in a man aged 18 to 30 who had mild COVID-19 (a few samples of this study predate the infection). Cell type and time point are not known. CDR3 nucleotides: TGTGCCAGCCGCTTGGGCGGGGGAGGCAATGAGCAGTTCTTC. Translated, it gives CASRLGGGGNEQFF. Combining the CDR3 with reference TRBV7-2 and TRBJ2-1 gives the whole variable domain GAGVSQSPSNKVTEKGKDVELRCDPISGHTALYWYRQSLGQGLEFLIYFQGNSAPDKSGLPSDRFSAERTGGSVSTLTIQRTQQEDSAVYLCASRLGGGGNEQFFGPGTRLTVL.